The 6 T cell receptor beta chains in this list originate from one sample, sequenced in a study of response to subunit inactivated influenza vaccine (dated 2018 in TCRdb). Libraries were made using RT-PCR. TCRdb records Illumina HiSeq 2500 as the sequencer. The public reads were quality trimmed at Q25 with fastp and then assembled into clones with MiXCR by TCRdb, keeping productive beta chains. All rows with the same CDR3 protein become a single entry with the most common DNA and genes. The sample profile shows around 490,000 distinct CDR3 sequences; around 8% of them were found once. The ten largest clonotypes hold approximately 12% of the sample. Sample: PBMCs from blood, taken around 25 months after vaccination. The receptors come from a man between 50 and 69 years old who received an inactivated influenza vaccine. Donor details come from another sample of the same person, matched by shared clones.

This clonotype showed up just a few times. The V and J genes are TRBV11-2 and TRBJ2-2; D gene unclear. The germline V gene encodes CDR1 SGHAT and CDR2 FQNNGV. V shed 5 bases and J shed 6 bases, with 16 bases lying between them. The CDR3 is 15 amino acids. The CDR3 DNA reads TGTGCCAGCAGCGTCCGCCAGCGTAACCCCGGGGAGCTGTTTTTT. Amino acid sequence: CASSVRQRNPGELFF.

This clonotype was counted a few times. The genes are TRBV29-1 and TRBJ1-4, with a tentative D call TRBD1 (5 bases). V was shortened by 1 base and J by 3 bases, with 27 bases between the two germline ends. Germline V gives CDR1 SQVTM, CDR2 ANQGSEA. CDR3 size: 20 residues. For the CDR3, the DNA is TGCAGCGTTGAAGGGAGGGGTGGCAGGGTAAACCGCCGGGCTAATGAAAAACTGTTTTTT. This translates into CSVEGRGGRVNRRANEKLFF.

This clonotype occurred a few times. The rearrangement links TRBV6-2 or TRBV6-3 to TRBJ1-2, with D unclear. CDR3 length: 15 residues. Germline V CDR1 and CDR2: MNHEY, SVGEGT. Trimming removed 6 bases at V and 2 bases at J, with 16 bases between. CDR3 DNA: TGTGCCAGCAGCTCAGGACGGATAGAGAACTATGGCTACACCTTC. Its translation is CASSSGRIENYGYTF.

The J gene is TRBJ2-7, the V gene TRBV7-2; D perhaps matches TRBD2 (6 bases). Per the germline V gene, CDR1 is SGHTA and CDR2 is FQGNSA. The CDR3 is made up of 14 amino acids. V was pared by 5 bases and J by 3 bases, with 14 bases between. The CDR3 coding sequence is TGTGCCAGCAGCCCAAGGAGGGTGAGCTACGAGCAGTACTTC. Its protein is CASSPRRVSYEQYF. The entire variable domain, with the rest obtained from reference TRBV7-2 and TRBJ2-7, is as follows: GAGVSQSPSNKVTEKGKDVELRCDPISGHTALYWYRQSLGQGLEFLIYFQGNSAPDKSGLPSDRFSAERTGGSVSTLTIQRTQQEDSAVYLCASSPRRVSYEQYFGPGTRLTVT.

J is TRBJ2-3 and V is TRBV5-8, with TRBD1 matching 8 bases. With 6 bases clipped from V and 5 bases from J, the junction kept 5 bases outside the gene matches. The CDR3 contains 13 residues. Germline assignment: CDR1 SGHTS and CDR2 YDEGEE. The CDR3 here is CASNRQGLDTQYF. CDR3 nucleotides: TGTGCCAGCAACAGACAGGGGTTAGATACGCAGTATTTT.

This clonotype was observed at least ten times. J is TRBJ2-4 and V is TRBV5-6; 9 positions match TRBD2. CDR3 length equals 15 residues. Looked up from germline, CDR1 is SGHDT and CDR2 is YYEEEE. The V and J ends lost 5 bases and 2 bases, in that order; junction bases with no gene match: 5. The CDR3 is CASRLTSGPKNIQYF. The CDR3 DNA sequence: TGTGCCAGCAGGTTGACTAGCGGCCCCAAAAACATTCAGTACTTC. Full variable domain (outside the CDR3, taken from reference TRBV5-6 and TRBJ2-4): DAGVTQSPTHLIKTRGQQVTLRCSPKSGHDTVSWYQQALGQGPQFIFQYYEEEERQRGNFPDRFSGHQFPNYSSELNVNALLLGDSALYLCASRLTSGPKNIQYFGAGTRLSVL.